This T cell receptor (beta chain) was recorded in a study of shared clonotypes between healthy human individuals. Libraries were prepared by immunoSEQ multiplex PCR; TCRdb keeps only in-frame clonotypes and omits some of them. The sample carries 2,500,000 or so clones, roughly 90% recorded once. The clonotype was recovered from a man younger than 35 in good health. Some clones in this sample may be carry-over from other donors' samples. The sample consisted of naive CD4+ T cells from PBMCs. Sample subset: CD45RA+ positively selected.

In nucleotides, the CDR3 is TGTGCCAGCAGCGTAGGGGGACAGGGCGGAGGCTACACCTTC. Amino acids: CASSVGGQGGGYTF. V is TRBV9 and J is TRBJ1-2; 9 nucleotides agree with TRBD1. With 0 bases clipped from V and 8 bases from J, the junction kept 5 bases outside the gene matches. This CDR3 is 14 amino acids long. Germline loops: CDR1 SGDLS, CDR2 YYNGEE.